This is a list of T cell receptor beta chains from one sample in a study of blood T cell repertoires in COVID-19. Some clones are missing from TCRdb's copy, which holds only in-frame ones; the method was immunoSEQ multiplex PCR. The data contain about 82,000 clones, around 89% of them singletons. The sequencing input was PBMCs or T cells enriched from blood (not recorded which). These receptors came from a woman between 45 and 60 years old with acute COVID-19. CDR3s include the opening cysteine and the closing phenylalanine or tryptophan. The D gene is left open where the match is weak. Expanded clones are given a class, and other clones once, few, many or no size at all.

clone_size: -; j_call: TRBJ1-1; cdr3_length: 12; d_call: -; v_call: TRBV2; cdr3_aa: CASRSADTEAFF; cdr3_nt: TGTGCCAGCAGGAGTGCGGACACTGAAGCTTTCTTT
clone_size: once; j_call: TRBJ2-5; cdr3_length: 14; d_call: -; v_call: TRBV27; cdr3_aa: CASSPTRDQETQYF; cdr3_nt: TGTGCCAGCAGTCCCACACGGGATCAAGAGACCCAGTACTTC
clone_size: -; j_call: TRBJ2-3; cdr3_length: 15; d_call: -; v_call: TRBV19; cdr3_aa: CASSIWDSSTDTQYF; cdr3_nt: TGTGCCAGTAGTATTTGGGACTCAAGCACAGATACGCAGTATTTT
clone_size: -; j_call: TRBJ1-4; cdr3_length: 14; d_call: TRBD1; v_call: TRBV18; cdr3_aa: CASSLRQGQEKLFF; cdr3_nt: TGTGCCAGCTCACTACGACAGGGGCAGGAAAAACTGTTTTTT
clone_size: -; j_call: TRBJ2-7; cdr3_length: 13; d_call: TRBD2; v_call: TRBV19; cdr3_aa: CASSITSEYEQYF; cdr3_nt: TGTGCCAGTAGTATTACTAGCGAGTACGAGCAGTACTTC
clone_size: -; j_call: TRBJ2-1; cdr3_length: 15; d_call: -; v_call: TRBV5-4; cdr3_aa: CASSLRVGGYNEQFF; cdr3_nt: TGTGCCAGCAGCTTGAGGGTAGGAGGTTACAATGAGCAGTTCTTC
clone_size: -; j_call: TRBJ2-1; cdr3_length: 13; d_call: -; v_call: TRBV24-1; cdr3_aa: CATSDFSGNEQFF; cdr3_nt: TGTGCCACCAGTGATTTTAGTGGCAATGAGCAGTTCTTC
clone_size: -; j_call: TRBJ2-2; cdr3_length: 16; d_call: TRBD1; v_call: TRBV11-3; cdr3_aa: CASSLRTGGSPGELFF; cdr3_nt: TGTGCCAGCAGCTTACGGACAGGGGGATCTCCCGGGGAGCTGTTTTTT
clone_size: -; j_call: TRBJ1-3; cdr3_length: 13; d_call: -; v_call: TRBV7-2; cdr3_aa: CGKRGSSGNTIYF; cdr3_nt: TGTGGCAAAAGAGGAAGCTCTGGAAACACCATATATTTT
clone_size: -; j_call: TRBJ2-7; cdr3_length: 17; d_call: TRBD2; v_call: TRBV24-1; cdr3_aa: CATSDSPSTSGSHEQYF; cdr3_nt: TGTGCCACCAGTGATTCACCCTCGACTAGCGGGAGCCACGAGCAGTACTTC
clone_size: -; j_call: TRBJ1-3; cdr3_length: 17; d_call: -; v_call: TRBV19; cdr3_aa: CASSIDATEISGNTIYF; cdr3_nt: TGTGCCAGTAGTATAGACGCGACAGAAATCTCTGGAAACACCATATATTTT
clone_size: -; j_call: TRBJ2-3; cdr3_length: 14; d_call: -; v_call: TRBV7-9; cdr3_aa: CASSLDGSPDTQYF; cdr3_nt: TGTGCCAGCAGCTTAGACGGGAGCCCAGATACGCAGTATTTT
clone_size: -; j_call: TRBJ2-7; cdr3_length: 16; d_call: -; v_call: TRBV5-8; cdr3_aa: CASSLEEGPSSYEQYF; cdr3_nt: TGTGCCAGCAGCTTGGAGGAGGGCCCCAGTTCCTACGAGCAGTACTTC
clone_size: -; j_call: TRBJ2-1; cdr3_length: 11; d_call: TRBD1; v_call: TRBV6-5; cdr3_aa: CASRRQGEQFF; cdr3_nt: TGTGCCAGCAGGCGACAGGGGGAGCAGTTCTTC
clone_size: -; j_call: TRBJ2-1; cdr3_length: 18; d_call: TRBD2; v_call: TRBV4-2; cdr3_aa: CASSPSPVSGGSGNEQFF; cdr3_nt: TGTGCCAGCAGCCCTAGTCCCGTTAGCGGGGGGTCTGGCAATGAGCAGTTCTTC
clone_size: once; j_call: TRBJ2-1; cdr3_length: 16; d_call: TRBD1; v_call: TRBV9; cdr3_aa: CASSASGTGGYNEQFF; cdr3_nt: TGTGCCAGCAGCGCTTCCGGGACAGGGGGCTACAATGAGCAGTTCTTC
clone_size: once; j_call: TRBJ1-1; cdr3_length: 16; d_call: -; v_call: TRBV4-2; cdr3_aa: CASSQELRRGVTEAFF; cdr3_nt: TGTGCCAGCAGCCAAGAGCTCCGTAGGGGCGTCACTGAAGCTTTCTTT
clone_size: once; j_call: TRBJ2-1; cdr3_length: 14; d_call: TRBD2; v_call: TRBV5-1; cdr3_aa: CASSFGLAGNEQFF; cdr3_nt: TGCGCCAGCAGCTTCGGACTAGCGGGGAATGAGCAGTTCTTC